Shown below are 14 T cell receptor beta chains from a single sample sequenced in a study of T cell repertoires in cytomegalovirus infection. TCRdb re-called the reads through MiXCR, storing one row per CDR3 protein. The sample consists of fewer than 550,000 distinct CDR3 sequences, approximately 10% of them appearing once. Sequencing was carried out using PBMCs. These receptors were obtained from a human donor in good health (CMV status not recorded). Some clones in this sample may be carry-over from other donors' samples.

This clonotype is a singleton in its sample. A much larger clone sits a single nucleotide away, making a read error possible. The V gene is TRBV7-9, the J gene TRBJ2-5; D unclear. The CDR3 contains 13 residues. Germline lookup yields CDR1 SEHNR and CDR2 FQNEAQ (reference sequence). Deletions cut 4 bases from V and 7 bases from J, with 13 bases between. The CDR3: CASSSDFKGTQYF. The CDR3 bases are TGTGCCAGCAGCTCCGACTTCAAAGGGACCCAGTACTTC.

The sample holds many counts of this clonotype. J is TRBJ1-5 and V is TRBV7-2, with D perhaps TRBD1 (6 bases). The length of the CDR3 is 16 residues. Per germline, CDR1 SGHTA and CDR2 FQGNSA. Trimming left V 0 bases short and J 3 bases short, with 12 bases between. CDR3 in DNA: TGTGCCAGCAGCTTAGCCGGCAGGGGTGCCAATCAGCCCCAGCATTTT. It is translated as CASSLAGRGANQPQHF.

In this sample, this clonotype turned up many times. J is TRBJ1-5 and V is TRBV10-3; TRBD1 matches 8 bases. The CDR3 sequence is 15 residues long. V lost 6 bases to trimming and J lost 0 bases; unmatched junction nucleotides: 4. Germline V gives CDR1 ENHRY, CDR2 SYGVKD. The CDR3 DNA reads TGTGCCATCAGACCGGGACAGGATAGCAATCAGCCCCAGCATTTT. Translation: CAIRPGQDSNQPQHF.

This clonotype showed up many times. The chain joins TRBV6-1 to TRBJ1-1, with D possibly TRBD1 on 5 matching bases. The germline gives CDR1 MNHNS, CDR2 SASEGT. This CDR3 comprises 13 residues. Trimming removed 4 bases at V and 3 bases at J, with 9 bases between. CDR3 coding DNA: TGTGCCAGCAGTGCGGACACGGACACTGAAGCTTTCTTT. Encoded protein: CASSADTDTEAFF.

The chain's CDR3 is CASSLDQRQFMNTEAFF. In DNA form, the CDR3 reads TGTGCCAGCAGCTTAGACCAGAGACAGTTCATGAACACTGAAGCTTTCTTT. The V call is TRBV7-2, the J call TRBJ1-1, with D possibly TRBD1 on 5 matching bases. Trimming took off 1 base at V and 0 bases at J, with 15 bases between the two ends. Germline-derived CDR1 and CDR2 are SGHTA and FQGNSA. This CDR3 region has 17 residues.

This clonotype was found many times. The chain links TRBV6-5 to TRBJ1-1; D call uncertain. Germline CDR1 reads MNHEY; CDR2 reads SVGAGI. The germline V and J ends were trimmed by 4 bases and 2 bases, with 14 bases remaining between them. The CDR3 has 15 residues. In DNA, the CDR3 is TGTGCCAGCAGTTTTAGCCCACCCTTTAACACTGAAGCTTTCTTT. Translation: CASSFSPPFNTEAFF.

This clonotype was counted ten times or more. The chain couples TRBV7-9 to TRBJ2-5; the match to TRBD1 covers 7 bases. The V gene's germline CDR1 is SEHNR and CDR2 FQNEAQ (reference sequence). This CDR3 region has 14 residues. The V gene end was trimmed by 5 bases and the J gene end by 2 bases; junction bases not matched to a gene: 5. CDR3 nucleotides: TGTGCCAGCAGCATAGGGACAGAACAAGAGACCCAGTACTTC. Translation gives CASSIGTEQETQYF.

This clonotype was counted at least ten times. This chain joins TRBV6-6 and TRBJ2-1, with 8 bases lining up with TRBD2. CDR1 and CDR2 (germline): MNHNY, SVGAGI (reference sequence). The CDR3 length is 14 residues. V trimming: 6 bases; J trimming: 7 bases; junction bases outside the gene matches: 8. CDR3 sequence: CASSHFQRENEQFF. CDR3 in DNA: TGTGCCAGCAGCCACTTCCAGCGGGAGAATGAGCAGTTCTTC.

The V gene is TRBV13, the J gene TRBJ2-2, with D perhaps matching TRBD2 (5 bases). The CDR3 runs 17 residues. Germline-derived CDR1 and CDR2 are PRHDT and FYEKMQ (reference sequence). V lost 0 bases and J 7 bases, leaving 18 bases between the germline ends. CDR3 protein: CASSLGPLPGSHGELFF. The CDR3 DNA follows: TGTGCCAGCAGCTTAGGTCCCCTACCGGGAAGTCACGGGGAGCTGTTTTTT.

The table lists this clonotype with many counts. The chain joins TRBV6-1 to TRBJ2-1; 10 bases map to TRBD2. V was pared by 6 bases and J by 2 bases, with 4 bases of the junction left unmatched. This CDR3 spans 15 amino acids. CDR1 and CDR2 from the germline V gene are MNHNS and SASEGT. The DNA for the CDR3 is TGTGCCAGCAGCATAGGACTAGCGGCCTACAATGAGCAGTTCTTC. Residues: CASSIGLAAYNEQFF.

The table lists this clonotype with many counts. Sequence at one end of the junction differs from germline and may be a read error. This chain links TRBV12-3 or TRBV12-4 with TRBJ2-1; possible D gene TRBD2, 6 bases. The CDR3 spans 14 residues. The CDR3 here is CASSLPGLPPDGGF. CDR3 nucleotides: TGTGCCAGCAGCCTACCCGGACTCCCCCCGGACGGGGGATTC.

This clonotype was found many times. The CDR3 DNA reads TGCAGCGTTGGACAGGGAGATGGGACAGATACGCAGTATTTT. Its protein product is CSVGQGDGTDTQYF. The chain couples TRBV29-1 to TRBJ2-3, with 7 bases fitting TRBD1. V trimming: 4 bases; J trimming: 3 bases; junction bases outside the gene matches: 7. Germline CDR1 reads SQVTM; CDR2 reads ANQGSEA. The CDR3 is 14 residues long.

In this sample, this clonotype turned up many times. The chain uses TRBV5-1 and TRBJ2-5, with unresolved D. This CDR3 spans 15 amino acids. Germline loops: CDR1 SGHRS, CDR2 YFSETQ. V lost 2 bases and J 5 bases, leaving 16 bases between the germline ends. CDR3: CASSFQTGLGETQYF. The CDR3 nucleotides are TGCGCCAGCAGCTTTCAGACGGGCCTAGGGGAGACCCAGTACTTC.

Note on this clonotype: A much larger clone lies one base from this, so it may be a read error. The rearrangement links TRBV10-3 to TRBJ2-2, with no clear D. In germline, CDR1 is ENHRY, CDR2 SYGVKD. Trimming took off 0 bases at V and 3 bases at J, with 14 bases between the two ends. The CDR3 extends over 17 amino acids. For the CDR3, the DNA is TGTGCCATCAGTGAGTCGGCTGGGGAAACCGACACCGGGGAGCTGTTTTTT. Translating it yields CAISESAGETDTGELFF.